This T cell receptor beta chain originates from a study of T-cell reconstitution after alpha-beta-depleted transplantation in children. The CDR3 is made up of 18 amino acids. Looked up from germline, CDR1 is MNHEY and CDR2 is SMNVEV (reference sequence). Trimming removed 1 base from V and 0 bases from J; junction bases left unmatched: 3. This clonotype has just a few counts. As yet, its antigen is unknown. Unique molecular identifiers were incorporated into the prepared TCRbeta library. TCRdb re-called the PCR reads with MiXCR, one entry per CDR3 protein. The sample shows 330,000 or so distinct CDR3 sequences, roughly 7.8% of them seen only once. Notes on the study in general: For some patients, TCRbeta diversity was high at day 60 because of recipient T cells and thymic progenitors that survived. Expanded graft clones, several hundred of them, were reportedly the source of alpha-beta T cells about two months after transplant. T-cell counts and diversity were attributed mostly to newly produced T cells one year after transplant.

Here the sequenced sample was peripheral blood, taken 360 days after TCRalphabeta/CD19-depleted stem cell transplant. J is TRBJ2-1 and V is TRBV27; 13 bases map to TRBD2. The TCR was taken from a female patient aged 2-10 years who had a stem cell transplant for Fanconi anemia, so the T cells may come from the graft donor. CDR3 nucleotides: TGTGCCAGCAGTTTATGGACTAGCGGGAGTGGCTCCTACAATGAGCAGTTCTTC. Encoded protein: CASSLWTSGSGSYNEQFF.